Below are 29 T cell receptor beta chains sequenced from a single sample in a study of cytomegalovirus exposure and HLA in healthy donors. The PCR employed 60 Vbeta primers together with 13 Jbeta primers. TCRdb keeps only in-frame clones here, not all; method: immunoSEQ multiplex PCR. The sample holds more than 95,000 clones, roughly 13% seen once. Material for sequencing was PBMCs. These receptors all stem from a man aged 35-49 years in good health and CMV-seropositive.

This clone was picked up a small number of times. This chain links TRBV2 with TRBJ1-1, with 8 bases aligning to TRBD1. Germline CDR1 is SNHLY and CDR2 is FYNNEI. The CDR3 loop spans 14 amino acids. V trimming: 5 bases; J trimming: 4 bases; junction bases outside the gene matches: 6. The CDR3 region is CASSTGQGITEAFF. The DNA for the CDR3 is TGTGCCAGCAGTACCGGACAGGGAATCACTGAAGCTTTCTTT.

The genes are TRBV6-5 and TRBJ2-7, with TRBD2 matching over 8 bases. Germline loops: CDR1 MNHEY, CDR2 SVGAGI. The trim removed 4 bases at V and 2 bases at J, leaving 7 bases unmatched. This CDR3 has 15 residues. The CDR3 sequence: CASSSLTSVPYEQYF. The CDR3, as DNA: TGTGCCAGCAGTTCCCTGACTAGCGTCCCCTACGAGCAGTACTTC.

This clone appeared a few times. This chain connects TRBV9 to TRBJ2-1; 8 bases are a match to TRBD2. The CDR3 has 16 amino acids. Germline-derived CDR1 and CDR2 are SGDLS and YYNGEE. V shed 3 bases, J shed 4 bases, and the junction held 9 bases outside the gene matches. CDR3 DNA: TGTGCCAGCAGCGCCACAGGAGGGACTAGTTACAATGAGCAGTTCTTC. Encoded protein: CASSATGGTSYNEQFF.

This clone was seen more than once but under ten times. V usage is TRBV19 and J usage is TRBJ1-4, with 7 bases that match TRBD1. The CDR3 is made up of 14 amino acids. CDR1 LNHDA and CDR2 SQIVND come from the germline V gene (reference sequence). V lost 7 bases and J lost 0; bases outside the gene matches: 2. Here the CDR3 reads CASTTGATNEKLFF. DNA for the CDR3: TGTGCCAGTACTACAGGGGCAACTAATGAAAAACTGTTTTTT.

The genes are TRBV28 and TRBJ2-3, with D possibly being TRBD2 (6 bases). The CDR3 covers 15 residues. CDR1 is MDHEN, CDR2 SYDVKM, per germline. V gave up 5 bases and J gave up 1 base, with 13 bases separating them. CDR3 region: CASSGSASGTDTQYF. The CDR3 coding sequence is TGTGCCAGCAGTGGTTCGGCTAGCGGCACAGATACGCAGTATTTT.

The table lists this clone with a few counts. This chain joins TRBV7-3 and TRBJ1-1; TRBD1 might be the D (6 bases). The germline V and J ends were trimmed by 5 bases and 4 bases, with 17 bases remaining between them. Per the germline V gene, CDR1 is SGHTA and CDR2 is FQGTGA. The CDR3 length is 15 residues. In nucleotides, the CDR3 is TGTGCCAGCAGCCTCGCGCGGGGGGCGGGCACTGAAGCTTTCTTT. Translation gives CASSLARGAGTEAFF.

The genes are TRBV7-6 and TRBJ1-4, with D perhaps matching TRBD1 (6 bases). Trimming left V 5 bases short and J 7 bases short, with 11 bases between. Germline values: CDR1 SGHVS, CDR2 FNYEAQ. The CDR3 is made up of 13 amino acids. The CDR3 protein is CASSRGGREKLFF. The CDR3 coding sequence is TGTGCCAGCAGCCGGGGGGGGCGTGAAAAACTGTTTTTT.

The table lists this clone with a few counts. The chain joins TRBV7-9 to TRBJ2-3; tentatively, D is TRBD2 (6 bases). Germline CDR1 SEHNR, CDR2 FQNEAQ (reference sequence). V lost 10 bases, J lost 2 bases, and 19 bases lay in between. CDR3 size: 15 residues. The CDR3 sequence is CATKFGLAATDTQYF. CDR3 DNA sequence: TGTGCCACCAAATTCGGGTTAGCGGCCACAGATACGCAGTATTTT.

V is TRBV11-2 and J is TRBJ2-5; 12 bases are shared with TRBD2. The germline V gene has CDR1 SGHAT and CDR2 FQNNGV. V was clipped by 2 bases and J by 1 base; unmatched bases: 5. The CDR3 sequence is 17 residues long. The CDR3 nucleotides are TGTGCCAGCAGCTTACAAGGACTAGCGGGGACCCAAGAGACCCAGTACTTC. Its translation is CASSLQGLAGTQETQYF.

The CDR3 loop reads CASSTGHRDEQFF. CDR3 nucleotide sequence: TGTGCCAGCAGTACCGGACATCGGGATGAGCAGTTCTTC. This chain connects TRBV6-1 to TRBJ2-1; a weak D match, TRBD1 (5 bases). This CDR3 is built from 13 residues. Germline CDR1 MNHNS, CDR2 SASEGT. The V gene lost 5 bases and the J gene lost 8 bases, with 13 bases spanning the gap.

J is TRBJ1-1 and V is TRBV27, with D perhaps matching TRBD1 (6 bases). This CDR3 contains 13 residues. Trimming removed 1 base at V and 3 bases at J, with 6 bases between. CDR1 and CDR2 from the germline V gene are MNHEY and SMNVEV (reference sequence). The CDR3 region is CASSLWGHTEAFF. The CDR3 DNA is TGTGCCAGCAGTTTATGGGGGCACACTGAAGCTTTCTTT.

The V call is TRBV6-1, the J call TRBJ2-7, with D maybe TRBD2 (6 bases). Germline-derived CDR1 and CDR2 are MNHNS and SASEGT. V lost 6 bases and J lost 0, with 12 bases in between. CDR3 length: 14 residues. CDR3 amino acids: CASRQRETSYEQYF. DNA of the CDR3: TGTGCCAGCAGGCAACGGGAGACCTCCTACGAGCAGTACTTC.

The table lists this clone with a few counts. The gene calls are TRBV2 and TRBJ2-1; 9 nucleotides line up with TRBD2. This CDR3 is built from 16 residues. Germline CDR1 and CDR2: SNHLY and FYNNEI. J gave up 1 base and V 5 bases, and 6 bases lay outside the gene matches. This chain's CDR3 is CASSKSSGASYNEQFF. Here the CDR3 DNA reads TGTGCCAGCAGTAAGTCTAGCGGGGCATCCTACAATGAGCAGTTCTTC. Complete variable domain (other parts from reference TRBV2 and TRBJ2-1): EPEVTQTPSHQVTQMGQEVILRCVPISNHLYFYWYRQILGQKVEFLVSFYNNEISEKSEIFDDQFSVERPDGSNFTLKIRSTKLEDSAMYFCASSKSSGASYNEQFFGPGTRLTVL.

V is TRBV7-6 and J is TRBJ2-7; 13 bases map to TRBD2. Germline V gene lookup returns CDR1 SGHVS and CDR2 FNYEAQ. The CDR3 is made up of 16 amino acids. Trimming removed 1 base from V and 7 bases from J; junction bases left unmatched: 7. The DNA for the CDR3 is TGTGCCAGCAGCTTAGGCCCACTAGCGGGAGGGCCAGAGCAGTACTTC. Residues: CASSLGPLAGGPEQYF. Drawing the rest from reference TRBV7-6 and TRBJ2-7, the complete variable domain is GAGVSQSPRYKVTKRGQDVALRCDPISGHVSLYWYRQALGQGPEFLTYFNYEAQQDKSGLPNDRFSAERPEGSISTLTIQRTEQRDSAMYRCASSLGPLAGGPEQYFGPGTRLTVT.

This clone was detected only a few times. The V call is TRBV9, the J call TRBJ2-2, with a weak D call TRBD1 (5 bases). Per germline, CDR1 SGDLS and CDR2 YYNGEE. Between the trimmed V and J ends, which lost 2 bases and 7 bases, there was a span of 9 bases. The CDR3 runs 13 residues. DNA for the CDR3: TGTGCCAGCAGCGTCGTCCAGGGCGGGGAGCTGTTTTTT. This encodes CASSVVQGGELFF. Filled out from reference TRBV9 and TRBJ2-2, the complete variable domain reads DSGVTQTPKHLITATGQRVTLRCSPRSGDLSVYWYQQSLDQGLQFLIQYYNGEERAKGNILERFSAQQFPDLHSELNLSSLELGDSALYFCASSVVQGGELFFGEGSRLTVL.

V usage is TRBV27 and J usage is TRBJ2-1; D remains ambiguous. The CDR3 sequence is 14 residues long. Deletions cut 1 base from V and 5 bases from J, with 9 bases between. The germline V gene encodes CDR1 MNHEY and CDR2 SMNVEV (reference sequence). CDR3 amino acids: CASSLLMSDNEQFF. CDR3 bases: TGTGCCAGCAGTTTATTGATGAGTGACAATGAGCAGTTCTTC.

Only a few counts were recorded for this clone. V usage is TRBV12-5 and J usage is TRBJ1-1, with D perhaps matching TRBD1 (6 bases). The CDR3 has 17 residues. Germline-derived CDR1 and CDR2 are LGHNT and FRNRAP. V lost 0 bases and J lost 0, with 14 bases in between. CDR3: CASGLVQGGPMNTEAFF. CDR3 sequence (DNA): TGTGCTAGTGGTTTGGTACAGGGAGGGCCCATGAACACTGAAGCTTTCTTT.

Only a few counts were recorded for this clone. CDR3 DNA: TGTGCCAGCAGCCAAGATAGAACGGGACAGGGATCCTACGAGCAGTACTTC. It translates to CASSQDRTGQGSYEQYF. The chain joins TRBV4-2 to TRBJ2-7, with 9 positions matching TRBD1. The length of the CDR3 is 17 residues. The trim removed 0 bases at V and 1 base at J, leaving 7 bases unmatched. CDR1 is LGHNA, CDR2 YNFKEQ, per germline.

This clone was seen only a few times. The chain recombines TRBV18 with TRBJ2-7; 9 bases align to TRBD1. The trim removed 4 bases at V and 3 bases at J, leaving 4 bases unmatched. CDR1 and CDR2 (germline): KGHSH, LQKENI. The CDR3 totals 14 residues. The CDR3 bases are TGTGCCAGCTCACTTCCGGGACAGGGCTACGAGCAGTACTTC. It yields the protein CASSLPGQGYEQYF.

This chain connects TRBV5-6 to TRBJ2-5; 8 nucleotides align to TRBD2. V shed 5 bases, J shed 2 bases, and the junction held 11 bases outside the gene matches. CDR1 is SGHDT, CDR2 YYEEEE, per germline. The CDR3 is 16 amino acids. CDR3 sequence: CASSQTGLAGQETQYF. DNA of the CDR3: TGTGCCAGCAGTCAAACCGGTCTAGCGGGTCAAGAGACCCAGTACTTC.

V gene TRBV7-2 combines with J gene TRBJ1-2, with 8 positions matching TRBD1. Trimming at V came to 4 bases and at J to 7 bases, leaving 14 bases not matched to a gene. Germline V CDR1 and CDR2: SGHTA, FQGNSA. This CDR3 contains 16 residues. The CDR3, as DNA: TGTGCCAGCAGCTCGACCGACAGGGGACCCCCAAGTGGCTACACCTTC. It codes for CASSSTDRGPPSGYTF. Supplemented by reference TRBV7-2 and TRBJ1-2, the full variable domain reads GAGVSQSPSNKVTEKGKDVELRCDPISGHTALYWYRQSLGQGLEFLIYFQGNSAPDKSGLPSDRFSAERTGGSVSTLTIQRTQQEDSAVYLCASSSTDRGPPSGYTFGSGTRLTVV.

This clone has more than one count but fewer than ten. This chain's CDR3 is CASSYGPRGDYEQYF. DNA of the CDR3: TGTGCCAGCAGTTACGGTCCGCGGGGGGATTACGAGCAGTACTTC. This chain links TRBV6-5 with TRBJ2-7; 8 bases line up with TRBD2. Germline V gene lookup returns CDR1 MNHEY and CDR2 SVGAGI. The CDR3 runs to 15 residues. The J segment lost 4 bases and the V segment lost 2 bases, leaving 7 bases of the junction unmatched.

There are a few counts of this clone. The V call is TRBV7-9, the J call TRBJ1-2; TRBD1 is a possible D gene (6 bases). Between the trimmed V and J ends, which lost 3 bases and 1 base, there was a span of 12 bases. The CDR3 extends over 15 amino acids. Germline CDR1 and CDR2: SEHNR and FQNEAQ (reference sequence). CDR3 region: CASSLQGTINYGYTF. CDR3 bases: TGTGCCAGCAGCTTGCAGGGGACCATTAACTATGGCTACACCTTC.

This chain connects TRBV5-1 to TRBJ2-7, with 16 bases identical to TRBD2. Trimming at V came to 2 bases and at J to 4 bases, leaving 12 bases not matched to a gene. This CDR3 is built from 19 residues. The germline gives CDR1 SGHRS, CDR2 YFSETQ. The CDR3 DNA reads TGCGCCAGCAGCTTTTTCGGGACTAGCGGGAGGGCCGGCATTTACGAGCAGTACTTC. Translation gives CASSFFGTSGRAGIYEQYF.

The J gene is TRBJ2-2, the V gene TRBV5-1, with D tentatively TRBD2 (6 bases). Germline CDR1 reads SGHRS; CDR2 reads YFSETQ. Between the trimmed V and J ends, which lost 0 bases and 2 bases, there was a span of 8 bases. CDR3 length: 15 amino acids. CDR3: CASSLGAGNTGELFF. The CDR3 DNA is TGCGCCAGCAGCTTGGGGGCGGGAAACACCGGGGAGCTGTTTTTT.

In this sample, this clone turned up once. The gene calls are TRBV11-2 and TRBJ2-7; perhaps TRBD2 as D (5 bases). V was trimmed by 2 bases and J by 2 bases, leaving 10 bases between them. The CDR3 has 14 residues. The germline V gene encodes CDR1 SGHAT and CDR2 FQNNGV. The CDR3 bases are TGTGCCAGCAGCTTACGGAGGCACCCCTACGAGCAGTACTTC. Translation gives CASSLRRHPYEQYF.

The rearrangement links TRBV6-6 to TRBJ1-2, with 9 positions matching TRBD1. Germline-derived CDR1 and CDR2 are MNHNY and SVGAGI (reference sequence). This CDR3 is 15 amino acids long. V was clipped by 7 bases and J by 12 bases; unmatched bases: 18. CDR3 in DNA: TGTGCCAGCACTCTCCGGGACAGGGACCTATTAAGTCACACCTTC. Translating gives CASTLRDRDLLSHTF.

This clone was seen a few times. This chain connects TRBV30 to TRBJ1-2; D is uncertain. Trimming removed 3 bases from V and 5 bases from J, with 10 bases in between. The CDR3 spans 12 residues. Germline assignment: CDR1 GTSNPN and CDR2 SVGIG (reference sequence). CDR3 amino acids: CAWSGNEYGYTF. DNA for the CDR3: TGTGCCTGGAGCGGTAACGAGTATGGCTACACCTTC.

The chain combines TRBV28 with TRBJ2-7; 11 bases line up with TRBD2. The CDR3 runs 15 residues. With V trimmed by 6 bases and J by 0 bases, 4 bases remained unmatched. Germline CDR1 and CDR2: MDHEN and SYDVKM. The CDR3 here is CASRLAGASSYEQYF. Here the CDR3 DNA reads TGTGCCAGCAGACTAGCGGGAGCCAGCTCCTACGAGCAGTACTTC.